These T cell receptor beta chains were read from a single sample in a study of regulatory T cells in long-lasting Graves disease. TCRdb re-called the multiplex PCR reads with MiXCR, one entry per CDR3 protein. The sample lists approximately 380,000 distinct CDR3 sequences; less than 25% were seen once. This specimen was peripheral blood mononuclear cells (PBMCs), taken when the disease was refractory, from a patient treated with antithyroid drugs. The receptors here all came from a female donor with Graves disease. The CDR3 runs from the conserved cysteine through the conserved F or W. Fields, in order: J gene, D gene, V gene, clone size, CDR3 DNA, CDR3 protein. A D gene is named only where the DNA matches it firmly. The listing skips clone size in some rows; elsewhere it reads once, few, many or a size class.

J gene: TRBJ2-3
D gene: TRBD1
V gene: TRBV20-1
clone size: -
CDR3 DNA: TGCAGTGCTAGTGGGACAGCTTTAACAGATACGCAGTATTTT
CDR3 protein: CSASGTALTDTQYF

J gene: TRBJ2-4
D gene: -
V gene: TRBV12-3/TRBV12-4
clone size: many
CDR3 DNA: TGTGCCAGCACCGGAGGGGCAAAAAACATTCAGTACTTC
CDR3 protein: CASTGGAKNIQYF

J gene: TRBJ1-2
D gene: -
V gene: TRBV2
clone size: many
CDR3 DNA: TGTGCAAGCATGGGGAGGGGTAGCTATGGCTACACCTTC
CDR3 protein: CASMGRGSYGYTF

J gene: TRBJ1-1
D gene: -
V gene: TRBV20-1
clone size: -
CDR3 DNA: TGCAGTGCTAGAGGACAAGACACTGAAGCTTTCTTT
CDR3 protein: CSARGQDTEAFF

J gene: TRBJ1-1
D gene: TRBD1
V gene: TRBV7-9
clone size: few
CDR3 DNA: TGTGCCAGCAGCTTAAGACAGGGCTCTGAAGCTTTCTTT
CDR3 protein: CASSLRQGSEAFF

J gene: TRBJ2-3
D gene: TRBD1
V gene: TRBV20-1
clone size: -
CDR3 DNA: TGCAGTGCCACTCGCCGACAGGGTCCCACAGATACGCAGTATTTT
CDR3 protein: CSATRRQGPTDTQYF

J gene: TRBJ2-7
D gene: -
V gene: TRBV29-1
clone size: few
CDR3 DNA: TGCAGCGTTCAATTTAGCAGGGACTCCTCCTACGAGCAGTACTTC
CDR3 protein: CSVQFSRDSSYEQYF

J gene: TRBJ1-6
D gene: -
V gene: TRBV7-9
clone size: few
CDR3 DNA: TGTGCCAGCAGCTTAGGTCTCGACTCGGGTTCACCCCTCCACTTT
CDR3 protein: CASSLGLDSGSPLHF

J gene: TRBJ2-7
D gene: -
V gene: TRBV5-1
clone size: -
CDR3 DNA: TGCGCCAGCAGCTCGGAGGGGTCCTCCTACGAGCAGTACTTC
CDR3 protein: CASSSEGSSYEQYF

J gene: TRBJ2-7
D gene: TRBD2
V gene: TRBV20-1
clone size: many
CDR3 DNA: TGCAGTGCTAGGGTCTTACTAGCGGGAACCGACGAGCAGTACTTC
CDR3 protein: CSARVLLAGTDEQYF

J gene: TRBJ2-2
D gene: -
V gene: TRBV12-3/TRBV12-4
clone size: -
CDR3 DNA: TGTGCCAGCAGTTTCAGGGTGGTTGGCGGGGAGCTGTTTTTT
CDR3 protein: CASSFRVVGGELFF

J gene: TRBJ2-7
D gene: TRBD2
V gene: TRBV5-1
clone size: -
CDR3 DNA: TGCGCCAGCAGTTCCGGGACTAGCGGGAGTCAAAGCTCCTACGAGCAGTACTTC
CDR3 protein: CASSSGTSGSQSSYEQYF

J gene: TRBJ2-1
D gene: TRBD2
V gene: TRBV7-3
clone size: few
CDR3 DNA: TGTGCCAGCAGCAGAATAGCGGGAGGGGAAGTAACTGAGCAGTTCTTC
CDR3 protein: CASSRIAGGEVTEQFF

J gene: TRBJ1-5
D gene: -
V gene: TRBV6-2/TRBV6-3
clone size: few
CDR3 DNA: TGTGCCAGCAGTTACGGGGATCAGCCCCAGCATTTT
CDR3 protein: CASSYGDQPQHF

J gene: TRBJ2-5
D gene: -
V gene: TRBV6-5
clone size: -
CDR3 DNA: TGTGCCAGCAGTTACTCTCCATTATACTATTCACAAGAGACCCAGTACTTC
CDR3 protein: CASSYSPLYYSQETQYF

J gene: TRBJ1-4
D gene: -
V gene: TRBV20-1
clone size: -
CDR3 DNA: TGCAGTGCTAGTGGCAGGGATGGTGAAAAACTGTTTTTT
CDR3 protein: CSASGRDGEKLFF

J gene: TRBJ2-7
D gene: TRBD2
V gene: TRBV4-3
clone size: -
CDR3 DNA: TGCGCCAGCAGCCAAGACGACGGGGGGTCCTACGAGCAGTACTTC
CDR3 protein: CASSQDDGGSYEQYF

J gene: TRBJ2-7
D gene: -
V gene: TRBV2
clone size: few
CDR3 DNA: TGCGCCAGCAGCCGACTCGGAGGGGGGGGGCCCTACGAGCAGTACTTC
CDR3 protein: CASSRLGGGGPYEQYF

J gene: TRBJ2-4
D gene: -
V gene: TRBV20-1
clone size: few
CDR3 DNA: TGCAGTGCTAGGGACGACACAGGTGTTCTAGCCAAAAACATTCAGTACTTC
CDR3 protein: CSARDDTGVLAKNIQYF

J gene: TRBJ1-2
D gene: -
V gene: TRBV7-2
clone size: -
CDR3 DNA: TGTGCCAGCAGCCTCGGATCCCGGGGGAGGGGGGGCGCGATCGGCTACACCTTC
CDR3 protein: CASSLGSRGRGGAIGYTF

J gene: TRBJ1-1
D gene: -
V gene: TRBV6-2/TRBV6-3
clone size: many
CDR3 DNA: TGTGCCAGCAGTTCCCAGGGCGGGGCAAAAACTGAAGCTTTCTTT
CDR3 protein: CASSSQGGAKTEAFF

J gene: TRBJ1-4
D gene: -
V gene: TRBV29-1
clone size: many
CDR3 DNA: TGCAGCGTAACACGAAATGAAAAACTGTTTTTT
CDR3 protein: CSVTRNEKLFF

J gene: TRBJ2-7
D gene: -
V gene: TRBV7-9
clone size: -
CDR3 DNA: TGTGCCAGCAGCTTCCCGGACTCGGACCCCTACGAGCAGTACTTC
CDR3 protein: CASSFPDSDPYEQYF

J gene: TRBJ1-2
D gene: TRBD1
V gene: TRBV19
clone size: few
CDR3 DNA: TGTGCCAGTAGTAAGGGACAGGGCCTCAACTATGGCTACACCTTC
CDR3 protein: CASSKGQGLNYGYTF

J gene: TRBJ2-7
D gene: TRBD2
V gene: TRBV7-6
clone size: few
CDR3 DNA: TGTGCCAGCAGCCAGAGCGGGACCTCCTACGAGCAGTACTTC
CDR3 protein: CASSQSGTSYEQYF

J gene: TRBJ2-7
D gene: TRBD2
V gene: TRBV10-3
clone size: -
CDR3 DNA: TGTGCCATCAGTGAGTTGAATAGCGGGACCTACGAGCAGTACTTC
CDR3 protein: CAISELNSGTYEQYF

J gene: TRBJ1-6
D gene: -
V gene: TRBV7-2
clone size: few
CDR3 DNA: TGTGCCAGCAGCCCTGGAGTCGGAATAGCACCCCTCCACTTT
CDR3 protein: CASSPGVGIAPLHF

J gene: TRBJ2-7
D gene: -
V gene: TRBV27
clone size: many
CDR3 DNA: TGTGCCAGCAGTCGTGGACGGTGGTCCTACGAGCAGTACTTC
CDR3 protein: CASSRGRWSYEQYF

J gene: TRBJ2-4
D gene: TRBD2
V gene: TRBV15
clone size: -
CDR3 DNA: TGTGCCACCAGCAGAGATCAGGCCCATAGCGGGAACTCAAACATTCAGTACTTC
CDR3 protein: CATSRDQAHSGNSNIQYF

J gene: TRBJ1-1
D gene: -
V gene: TRBV6-2/TRBV6-3
clone size: -
CDR3 DNA: TGTGCCAGCAGTTACGCGGGAGAAGCTTTCTTT
CDR3 protein: CASSYAGEAFF

J gene: TRBJ2-6
D gene: -
V gene: TRBV6-1
clone size: few
CDR3 DNA: TGTGCCAGCGGTCTAGACTGGCCCTCTGGGGCCAACGTCCTGACTTTC
CDR3 protein: CASGLDWPSGANVLTF

J gene: TRBJ2-7
D gene: -
V gene: TRBV20-1
clone size: many
CDR3 DNA: TGCAGTGCTAGAGACCCTTCGCGGGGCAGCTACGAGCAGTACTTC
CDR3 protein: CSARDPSRGSYEQYF

J gene: TRBJ2-5
D gene: TRBD1
V gene: TRBV7-9
clone size: -
CDR3 DNA: TGTACCAGCAGCTTAGCGCTCGGGACAGGGATTTTAGGCTCGGAGACCCAGTACTTC
CDR3 protein: CTSSLALGTGILGSETQYF

J gene: TRBJ1-1
D gene: -
V gene: TRBV6-5
clone size: many
CDR3 DNA: TGTGCCAGCAGTTGGAACGGGAACACTGAAGCTTTCTTT
CDR3 protein: CASSWNGNTEAFF

J gene: TRBJ2-7
D gene: TRBD2
V gene: TRBV7-2
clone size: many
CDR3 DNA: TGTGCCAGCAGCTTTTCCGACGGGAGGGCCAACAACGAGCAGTACTTC
CDR3 protein: CASSFSDGRANNEQYF

J gene: TRBJ1-5
D gene: -
V gene: TRBV12-3/TRBV12-4
clone size: many
CDR3 DNA: TGTGCCAGCAGTTCCGGCCGGGGCAATCAGCCCCAGCATTTT
CDR3 protein: CASSSGRGNQPQHF

J gene: TRBJ1-2
D gene: TRBD1
V gene: TRBV28
clone size: many
CDR3 DNA: TGTGCCAGCATGGGACAGCCTATGGGCTATGGCTACACCTTC
CDR3 protein: CASMGQPMGYGYTF

J gene: TRBJ2-5
D gene: TRBD2
V gene: TRBV7-2
clone size: many
CDR3 DNA: TGTGCCAGCAGCTTTAGCGGGGCCCAAGAGACCCAGTACTTC
CDR3 protein: CASSFSGAQETQYF

J gene: TRBJ1-1
D gene: TRBD1
V gene: TRBV11-2
clone size: -
CDR3 DNA: TGTGCCAGCAGCTTAGGGACTGGGGGACAGTTGAACACTGAAGCTTTCTTT
CDR3 protein: CASSLGTGGQLNTEAFF

J gene: TRBJ2-3
D gene: -
V gene: TRBV2
clone size: many
CDR3 DNA: TGTGCCAGCAGTGAAATGCGCGCAGATACGCAGTATTTT
CDR3 protein: CASSEMRADTQYF

J gene: TRBJ1-1
D gene: TRBD1
V gene: TRBV28
clone size: many
CDR3 DNA: TGTGCCAGCATGGAAGGGGGCGCAATGAACACTGAAGCTTTCTTT
CDR3 protein: CASMEGGAMNTEAFF

J gene: TRBJ1-5
D gene: -
V gene: TRBV19
clone size: few
CDR3 DNA: TGTGCCAGTAGCCGAGAGGGGCCGGGCAATCAGCCCCAGCATTTT
CDR3 protein: CASSREGPGNQPQHF

J gene: TRBJ1-1
D gene: TRBD1
V gene: TRBV6-4
clone size: -
CDR3 DNA: TGTGCCAGCAGAATGACAGGGGTCGGCCAGGGGGCGAACACTGAAGCTTTCTTT
CDR3 protein: CASRMTGVGQGANTEAFF

J gene: TRBJ2-5
D gene: -
V gene: TRBV20-1
clone size: many
CDR3 DNA: TGCAGTGCTAGAGAAAAGAGTGGTCAAGAGACCCAGTACTTC
CDR3 protein: CSAREKSGQETQYF

J gene: TRBJ1-1
D gene: -
V gene: TRBV20-1
clone size: few
CDR3 DNA: TGCAGTGCTAGACCCCATATGGACGGCGGGACTGAAGCTTTCTTT
CDR3 protein: CSARPHMDGGTEAFF

J gene: TRBJ1-3
D gene: -
V gene: TRBV12-3/TRBV12-4
clone size: -
CDR3 DNA: TGTGCCAGCACCACAGGGTTACTTTCTGGAAACACCATATATTTT
CDR3 protein: CASTTGLLSGNTIYF

J gene: TRBJ2-2
D gene: -
V gene: TRBV19
clone size: -
CDR3 DNA: TGTGCCAGTGAGGGGCCGGGATGGAACACCGGGGAGCTGTTTTTT
CDR3 protein: CASEGPGWNTGELFF

J gene: TRBJ1-5
D gene: -
V gene: TRBV9
clone size: few
CDR3 DNA: TGTGCCAGCAGCGTGACAGACTCGAGGGATCAGCCCCAGCATTTT
CDR3 protein: CASSVTDSRDQPQHF

J gene: TRBJ1-2
D gene: TRBD1
V gene: TRBV4-3
clone size: -
CDR3 DNA: TGCGCCAGCAGCCAAGAAGGACAGGGTAGCTATGGCTACACCTTC
CDR3 protein: CASSQEGQGSYGYTF

J gene: TRBJ2-4
D gene: -
V gene: TRBV7-3
clone size: many
CDR3 DNA: TGTGCCAGCAGCTTAAGTGGCGTTGGGGGCAAAAACATTCAGTACTTC
CDR3 protein: CASSLSGVGGKNIQYF

J gene: TRBJ1-2
D gene: TRBD1
V gene: TRBV7-2
clone size: few
CDR3 DNA: TGTGCCAGCAGCTCCCGACAGGGGGCATTGTATGGCTACACCTTC
CDR3 protein: CASSSRQGALYGYTF

J gene: TRBJ1-5
D gene: -
V gene: TRBV12-3/TRBV12-4
clone size: few
CDR3 DNA: TGTGCCAGCAGTTTTATGGGGGGCAATCAGCCCCAGCATTTT
CDR3 protein: CASSFMGGNQPQHF

J gene: TRBJ2-3
D gene: -
V gene: TRBV11-1
clone size: few
CDR3 DNA: TGTGCCAGCAGCTTAGTAGCTAGCAGGGATACGCAGTATTTT
CDR3 protein: CASSLVASRDTQYF

J gene: TRBJ1-5
D gene: -
V gene: TRBV19
clone size: few
CDR3 DNA: TGTGCCAGTAAACCTGTGAAGGGAATTAAAGGGGGCAATCAGCCCCAGCATTTT
CDR3 protein: CASKPVKGIKGGNQPQHF

J gene: TRBJ2-7
D gene: TRBD1
V gene: TRBV4-3
clone size: -
CDR3 DNA: TGCGCCAGCAGCCAAGCATTCTGGACAGGTCAACCCTACGAGCAGTACTTC
CDR3 protein: CASSQAFWTGQPYEQYF

J gene: TRBJ1-1
D gene: -
V gene: TRBV5-5
clone size: many
CDR3 DNA: TGTGCCAGCAGTTTGGACAGCTGGAGGACTGAAGCTTTCTTT
CDR3 protein: CASSLDSWRTEAFF

J gene: TRBJ2-5
D gene: -
V gene: TRBV12-3/TRBV12-4
clone size: many
CDR3 DNA: TGTGCCAGCACCTCGTGGACTACCGGAATTCAGACCCAGTACTTC
CDR3 protein: CASTSWTTGIQTQYF

J gene: TRBJ1-2
D gene: TRBD1
V gene: TRBV29-1
clone size: many
CDR3 DNA: TGCAGCGTTGAAGAGGTCCAGGGGGTTGGCTACACCTTC
CDR3 protein: CSVEEVQGVGYTF

J gene: TRBJ1-1
D gene: TRBD1
V gene: TRBV6-2/TRBV6-3
clone size: many
CDR3 DNA: TGTGCCAGCAGTTATATGGGGACAGGGGTGACGAACACTGAAGCTTTCTTT
CDR3 protein: CASSYMGTGVTNTEAFF

J gene: TRBJ1-1
D gene: -
V gene: TRBV6-2/TRBV6-3
clone size: -
CDR3 DNA: TGTGCCAGCAGTTACGTGGGAGTGGGAAGCACTGAAGCTTTCTTT
CDR3 protein: CASSYVGVGSTEAFF